The 3 T cell receptor beta chains below were found in one sample sequenced in a study of T cell changes during pregnancy in multiple sclerosis. Repertoires were generated with immunoSEQ multiplex PCR, while TCRdb's copy carries only in-frame clones and drops some. The sample contains around 78,000 clones, 93% of which appear only once. The sequences come from peripheral blood, collected in the second trimester of pregnancy. These receptors were taken from a female donor with multiple sclerosis, enrolled in a pregnancy study.

This clone was seen a single time. The chain employs TRBV7-3 and TRBJ2-1; TRBD2 matches at 12 bases. J lost 6 bases, V lost 4 bases, and 4 bases had no gene match. This CDR3 has 15 amino acids. Germline CDR1 reads SGHTA; CDR2 reads FQGTGA. In DNA, the CDR3 is TGTGCCAGCAGCTCTCTAGCGGGGGGGCCCAATGAGCAGTTCTTC. Translation gives CASSSLAGGPNEQFF.

V usage is TRBV10-3 and J usage is TRBJ1-5; possibly TRBD1 for D (6 bases). Trimming removed 7 bases from V and 2 bases from J, with 9 bases in between. CDR1 and CDR2 from the germline V gene are ENHRY and SYGVKD. CDR3 length equals 13 residues. The CDR3: CAITQGRNQPQHF. The CDR3 DNA follows: TGTGCCATCACACAGGGCCGCAATCAGCCCCAGCATTTT.

The chain carries TRBV7-9 and TRBJ1-1; D unclear. CDR3 length: 13 amino acids. V lost 3 bases to trimming and J lost 1 base, with 6 bases between them. Germline V gene lookup returns CDR1 SEHNR and CDR2 FQNEAQ (reference sequence). The CDR3 sequence: CASSFIPNTEAFF. CDR3 nucleotide sequence: TGTGCCAGCAGCTTCATCCCGAACACTGAAGCTTTCTTT.